This TCR beta chain was identified during a study of blood T cells in healthy people across ages. PCR was performed a second time for roughly 7 to 11 cycles using a sample-barcoded 5' primer and a J-beta primer mix. The yield of each sample was at least 2.5 million CDR3-containing paired-end reads. One entry per CDR3 protein, called by TCRdb with MiXCR from the 5' RACE reads. The top ten hold 15% to 20% of the sample, which has 650,000 to 1,000,000 distinct CDR3 sequences, more than 35% seen once. CDR1 PRHDT and CDR2 FYEKMQ come from the germline V gene (reference sequence). V lost 7 bases and J 3 bases, leaving 12 bases between the germline ends. The CDR3 totals 13 residues. Overall study results and limits: Long-lived and aged donors differed, with more naive CD4+ cells and higher diversity in the long-lived.

A few counts support this clonotype. As yet, its antigen is unknown. Extraction yielded at least 6 micrograms of total RNA per sample. The genes are TRBV13 and TRBJ1-2; TRBD1 might be the D (5 bases). The sample taken for sequencing was blood. This clonotype was sampled from a man at least 80 years old in good health. The CDR3 loop is CASTSGTDYGYTF. The CDR3 DNA follows: TGTGCCAGCACGTCAGGGACCGACTATGGCTACACCTTC.